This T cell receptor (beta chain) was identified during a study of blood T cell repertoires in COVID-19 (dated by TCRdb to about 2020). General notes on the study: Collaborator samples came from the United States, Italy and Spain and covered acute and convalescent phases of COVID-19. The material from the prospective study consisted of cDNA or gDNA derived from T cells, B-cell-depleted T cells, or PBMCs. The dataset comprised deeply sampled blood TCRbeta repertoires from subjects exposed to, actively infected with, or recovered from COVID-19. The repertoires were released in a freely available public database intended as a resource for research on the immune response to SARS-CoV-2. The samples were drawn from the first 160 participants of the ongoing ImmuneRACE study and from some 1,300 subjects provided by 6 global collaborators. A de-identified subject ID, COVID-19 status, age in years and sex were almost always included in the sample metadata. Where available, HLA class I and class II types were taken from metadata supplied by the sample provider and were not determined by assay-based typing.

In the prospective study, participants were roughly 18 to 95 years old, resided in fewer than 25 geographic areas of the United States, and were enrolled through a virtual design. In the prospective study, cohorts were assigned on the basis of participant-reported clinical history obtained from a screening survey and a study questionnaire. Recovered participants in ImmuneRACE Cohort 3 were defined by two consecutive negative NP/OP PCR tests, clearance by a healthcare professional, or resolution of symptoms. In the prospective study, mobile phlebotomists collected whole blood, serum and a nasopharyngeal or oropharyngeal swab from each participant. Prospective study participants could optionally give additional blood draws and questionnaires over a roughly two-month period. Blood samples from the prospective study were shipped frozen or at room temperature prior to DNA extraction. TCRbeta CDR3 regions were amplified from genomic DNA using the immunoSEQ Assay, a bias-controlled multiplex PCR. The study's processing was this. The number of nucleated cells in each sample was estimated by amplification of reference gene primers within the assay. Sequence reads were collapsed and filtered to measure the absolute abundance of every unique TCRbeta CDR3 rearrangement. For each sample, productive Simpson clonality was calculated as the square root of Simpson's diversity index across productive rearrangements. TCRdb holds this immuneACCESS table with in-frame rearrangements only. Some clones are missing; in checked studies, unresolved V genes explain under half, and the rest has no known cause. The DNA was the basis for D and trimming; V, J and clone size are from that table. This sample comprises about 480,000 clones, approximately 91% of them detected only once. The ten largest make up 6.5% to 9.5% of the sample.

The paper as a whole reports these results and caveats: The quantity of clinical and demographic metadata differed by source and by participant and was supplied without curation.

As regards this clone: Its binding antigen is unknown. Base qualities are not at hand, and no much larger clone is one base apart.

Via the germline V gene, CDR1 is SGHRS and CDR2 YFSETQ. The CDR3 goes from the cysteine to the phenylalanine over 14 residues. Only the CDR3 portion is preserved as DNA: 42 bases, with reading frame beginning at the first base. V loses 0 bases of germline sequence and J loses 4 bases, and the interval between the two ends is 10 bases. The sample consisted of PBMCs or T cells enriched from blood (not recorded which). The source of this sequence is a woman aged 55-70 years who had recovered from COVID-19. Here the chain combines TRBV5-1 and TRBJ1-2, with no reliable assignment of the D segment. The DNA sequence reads TGCGCCAGCAGCTTGGTTGGGCTGGGCTATGGCTACACCTTC. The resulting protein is CASSLVGLGYGYTF.